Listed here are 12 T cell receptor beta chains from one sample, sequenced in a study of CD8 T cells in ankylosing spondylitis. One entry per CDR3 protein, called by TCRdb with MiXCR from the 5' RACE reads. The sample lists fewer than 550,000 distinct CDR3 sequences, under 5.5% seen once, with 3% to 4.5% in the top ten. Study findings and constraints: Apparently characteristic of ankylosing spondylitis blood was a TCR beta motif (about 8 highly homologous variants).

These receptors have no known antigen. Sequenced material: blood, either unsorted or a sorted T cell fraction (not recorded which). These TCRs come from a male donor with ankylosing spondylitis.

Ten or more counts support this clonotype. CDR3: CASRLTLAITDTQYF. CDR3 DNA: TGTGCCAGCAGGCTGACACTAGCGATCACAGATACGCAGTATTTT. The chain joins TRBV5-8 to TRBJ2-3; 7 bases line up with TRBD2. The CDR3 loop spans 15 amino acids. Germline values: CDR1 SGHTS, CDR2 YDEGEE. With 5 bases clipped from V and 2 bases from J, the junction kept 8 bases outside the gene matches.

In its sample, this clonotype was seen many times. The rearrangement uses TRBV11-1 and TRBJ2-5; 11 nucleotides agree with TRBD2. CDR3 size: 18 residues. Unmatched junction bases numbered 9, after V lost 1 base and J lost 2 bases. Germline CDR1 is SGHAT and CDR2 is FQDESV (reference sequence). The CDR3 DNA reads TGTGCCAGCAGCTTAGAGGGTTCACTAGCGGGGGAGCAAGAGACCCAGTACTTC. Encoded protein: CASSLEGSLAGEQETQYF.

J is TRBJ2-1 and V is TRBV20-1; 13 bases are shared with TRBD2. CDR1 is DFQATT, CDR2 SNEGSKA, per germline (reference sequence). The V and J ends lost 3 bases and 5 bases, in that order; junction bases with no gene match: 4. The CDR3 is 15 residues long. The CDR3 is CSARTSGGFDNEQFF. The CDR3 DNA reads TGCAGTGCTAGGACTAGCGGGGGGTTTGACAATGAGCAGTTCTTC.

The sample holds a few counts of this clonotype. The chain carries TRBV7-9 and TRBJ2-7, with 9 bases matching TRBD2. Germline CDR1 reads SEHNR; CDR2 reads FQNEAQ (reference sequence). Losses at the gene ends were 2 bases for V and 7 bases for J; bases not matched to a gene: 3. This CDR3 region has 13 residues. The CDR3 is CASSLSGRREQYF. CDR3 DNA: TGTGCCAGCAGCTTAAGCGGGAGGAGGGAGCAGTACTTC.

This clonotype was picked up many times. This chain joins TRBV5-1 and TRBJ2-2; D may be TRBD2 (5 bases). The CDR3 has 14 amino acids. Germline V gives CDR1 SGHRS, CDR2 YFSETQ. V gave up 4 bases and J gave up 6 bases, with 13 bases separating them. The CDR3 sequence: CASSGGQLAGELFF. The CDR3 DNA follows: TGCGCCAGCAGCGGAGGCCAGCTGGCCGGGGAGCTGTTTTTT.

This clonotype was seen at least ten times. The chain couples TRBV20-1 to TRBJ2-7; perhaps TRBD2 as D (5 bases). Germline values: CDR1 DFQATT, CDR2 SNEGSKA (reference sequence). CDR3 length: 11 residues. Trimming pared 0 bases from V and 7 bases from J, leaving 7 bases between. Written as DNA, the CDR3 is TGCAGTGCTAGAGATCGCGGGGAGCAGTACTTC. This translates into CSARDRGEQYF.

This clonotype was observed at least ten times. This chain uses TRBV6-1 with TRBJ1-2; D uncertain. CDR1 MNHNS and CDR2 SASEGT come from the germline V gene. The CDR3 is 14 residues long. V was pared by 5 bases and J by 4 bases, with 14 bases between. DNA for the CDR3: TGTGCCAGCAGTCGGAGACAAGTGGGCTATGGCTACACCTTC. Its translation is CASSRRQVGYGYTF.

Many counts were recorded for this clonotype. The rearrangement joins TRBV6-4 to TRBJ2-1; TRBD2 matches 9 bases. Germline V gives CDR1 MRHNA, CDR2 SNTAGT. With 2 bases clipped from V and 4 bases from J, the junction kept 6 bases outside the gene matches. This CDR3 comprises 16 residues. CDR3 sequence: CASSDRASGNYNEQFF. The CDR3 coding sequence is TGTGCCAGCAGTGACCGGGCTAGCGGGAATTACAATGAGCAGTTCTTC.

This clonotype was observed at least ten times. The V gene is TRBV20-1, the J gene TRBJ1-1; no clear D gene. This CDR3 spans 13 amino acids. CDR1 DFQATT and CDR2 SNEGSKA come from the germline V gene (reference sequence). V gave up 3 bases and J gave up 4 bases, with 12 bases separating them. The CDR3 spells CSASKRVATEAFF. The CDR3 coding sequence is TGCAGTGCTAGTAAGAGGGTCGCCACTGAAGCTTTCTTT.

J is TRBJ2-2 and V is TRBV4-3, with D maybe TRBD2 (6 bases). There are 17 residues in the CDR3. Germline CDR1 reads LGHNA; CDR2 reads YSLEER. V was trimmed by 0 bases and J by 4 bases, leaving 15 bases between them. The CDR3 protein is CASSQDPAGRGTGELFF. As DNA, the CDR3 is TGCGCCAGCAGCCAAGACCCGGCAGGGCGGGGCACCGGGGAGCTGTTTTTT.

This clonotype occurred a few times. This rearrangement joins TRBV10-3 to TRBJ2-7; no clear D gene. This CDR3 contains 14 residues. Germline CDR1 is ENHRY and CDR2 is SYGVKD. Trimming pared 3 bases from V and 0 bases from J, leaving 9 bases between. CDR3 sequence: CAISDQSLSYEQYF. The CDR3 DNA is TGTGCCATCAGTGATCAGAGCCTCTCCTACGAGCAGTACTTC.

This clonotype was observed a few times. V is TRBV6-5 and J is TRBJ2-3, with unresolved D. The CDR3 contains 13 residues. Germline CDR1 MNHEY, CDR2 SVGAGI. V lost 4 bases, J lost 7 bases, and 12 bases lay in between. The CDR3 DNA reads TGTGCCAGCAGTTCCCCCCCGGTTTATACGCAGTATTTT. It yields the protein CASSSPPVYTQYF.